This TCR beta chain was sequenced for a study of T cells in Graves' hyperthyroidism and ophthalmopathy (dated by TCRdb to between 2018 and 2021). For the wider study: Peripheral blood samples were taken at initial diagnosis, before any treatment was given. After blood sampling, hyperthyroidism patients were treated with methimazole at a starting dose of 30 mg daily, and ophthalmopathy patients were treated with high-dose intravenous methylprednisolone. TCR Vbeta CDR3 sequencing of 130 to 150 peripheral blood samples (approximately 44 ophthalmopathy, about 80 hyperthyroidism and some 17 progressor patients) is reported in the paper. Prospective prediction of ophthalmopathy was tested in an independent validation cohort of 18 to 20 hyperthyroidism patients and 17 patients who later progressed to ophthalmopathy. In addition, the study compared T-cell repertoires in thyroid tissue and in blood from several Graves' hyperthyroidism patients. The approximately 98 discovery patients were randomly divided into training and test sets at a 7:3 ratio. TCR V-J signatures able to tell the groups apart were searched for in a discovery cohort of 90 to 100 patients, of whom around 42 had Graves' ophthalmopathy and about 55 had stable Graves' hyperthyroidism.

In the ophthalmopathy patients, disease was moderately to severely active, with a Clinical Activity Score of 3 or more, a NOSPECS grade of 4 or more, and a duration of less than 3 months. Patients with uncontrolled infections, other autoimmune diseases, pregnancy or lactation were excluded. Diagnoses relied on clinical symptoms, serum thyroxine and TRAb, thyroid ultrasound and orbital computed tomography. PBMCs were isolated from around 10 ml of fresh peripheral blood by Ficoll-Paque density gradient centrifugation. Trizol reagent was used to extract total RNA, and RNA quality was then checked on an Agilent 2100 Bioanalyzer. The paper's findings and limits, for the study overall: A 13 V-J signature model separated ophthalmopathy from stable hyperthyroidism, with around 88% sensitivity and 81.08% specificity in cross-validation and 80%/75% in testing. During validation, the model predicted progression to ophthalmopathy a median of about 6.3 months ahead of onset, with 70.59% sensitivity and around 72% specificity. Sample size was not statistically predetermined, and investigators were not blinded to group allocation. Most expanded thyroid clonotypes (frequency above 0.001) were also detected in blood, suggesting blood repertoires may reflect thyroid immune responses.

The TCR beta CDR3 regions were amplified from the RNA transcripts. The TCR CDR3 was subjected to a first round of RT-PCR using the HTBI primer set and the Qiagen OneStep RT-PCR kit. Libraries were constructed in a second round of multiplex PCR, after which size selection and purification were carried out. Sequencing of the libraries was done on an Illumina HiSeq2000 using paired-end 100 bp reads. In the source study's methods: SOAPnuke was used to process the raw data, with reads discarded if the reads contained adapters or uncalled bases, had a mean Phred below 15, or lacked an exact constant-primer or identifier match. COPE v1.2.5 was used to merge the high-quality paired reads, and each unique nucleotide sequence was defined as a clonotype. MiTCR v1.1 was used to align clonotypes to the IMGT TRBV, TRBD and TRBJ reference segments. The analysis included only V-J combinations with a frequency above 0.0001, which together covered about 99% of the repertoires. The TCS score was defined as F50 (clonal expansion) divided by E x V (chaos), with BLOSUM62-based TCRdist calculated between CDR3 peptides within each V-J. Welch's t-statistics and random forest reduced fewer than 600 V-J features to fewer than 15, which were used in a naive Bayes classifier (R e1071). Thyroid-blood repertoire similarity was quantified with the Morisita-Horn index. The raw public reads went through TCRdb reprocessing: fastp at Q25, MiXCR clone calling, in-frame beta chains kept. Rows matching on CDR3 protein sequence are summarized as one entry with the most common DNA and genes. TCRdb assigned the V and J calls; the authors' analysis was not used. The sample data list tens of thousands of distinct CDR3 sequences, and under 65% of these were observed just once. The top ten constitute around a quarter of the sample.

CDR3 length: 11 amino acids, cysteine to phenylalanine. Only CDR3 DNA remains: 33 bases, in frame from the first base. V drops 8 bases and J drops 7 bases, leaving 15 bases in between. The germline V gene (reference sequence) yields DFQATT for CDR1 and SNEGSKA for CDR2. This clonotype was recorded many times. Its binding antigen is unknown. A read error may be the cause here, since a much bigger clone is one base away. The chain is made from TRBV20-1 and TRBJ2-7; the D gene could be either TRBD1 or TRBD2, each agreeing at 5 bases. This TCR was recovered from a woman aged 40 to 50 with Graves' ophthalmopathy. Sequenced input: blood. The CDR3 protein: CSLGEVREQYF. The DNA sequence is TGCAGTTTGGGGGAAGTCAGGGAGCAGTACTTC.